The rows below give T cell receptor beta chains drawn from one sample of a study of CD8 T cells in Susac syndrome. TCRdb independently ran MiXCR on the immunoSEQ multiplex PCR reads; one entry per CDR3 protein. The table has 150,000 to 200,000 distinct CDR3 sequences, about 95% seen once. Input material: CD4+ T cells from PBMCs. All receptors derive from a human donor with multiple sclerosis. CDR3s include the opening cysteine and the closing phenylalanine or tryptophan. The D gene is left open where the match is weak. Size tells how often a clone was seen (once, few, many) or the class of an expanded clone, and some rows leave it out.

D gene: TRBD2
V gene: TRBV19
J gene: TRBJ2-3
clone size: NA
CDR3 DNA: TGTGCCACTCATGTCCGGGGGGGCCTCACAGATACGCAGTATTTT
CDR3 protein: CATHVRGGLTDTQYF

D gene: NA
V gene: TRBV7-9
J gene: TRBJ2-2
clone size: NA
CDR3 DNA: TGTGCCAGCAGCCCAAAGGGGGTCAGTGCGAACACCGGGGAGCTGTTTTTT
CDR3 protein: CASSPKGVSANTGELFF

D gene: TRBD1
V gene: TRBV6-1
J gene: TRBJ1-2
clone size: NA
CDR3 DNA: TGTGCCAGTTTTCCCCTTGCAGGGGGCGTAAAGGGCTACACCTTC
CDR3 protein: CASFPLAGGVKGYTF

D gene: NA
V gene: TRBV20-1
J gene: TRBJ2-7
clone size: once
CDR3 DNA: TGCAGTGCCCAGTCTCGCTGGGACGAGCAGTACTTC
CDR3 protein: CSAQSRWDEQYF

D gene: TRBD1
V gene: TRBV29-1
J gene: TRBJ1-1
clone size: NA
CDR3 DNA: TGCAGCGTTAAAAAGACAGGGCCGAACACTGAAGCTTTCTTT
CDR3 protein: CSVKKTGPNTEAFF

D gene: NA
V gene: TRBV20-1
J gene: TRBJ1-5
clone size: NA
CDR3 DNA: TGCAGTGGGACATCAAACAATCAGCCCCAGCATTTT
CDR3 protein: CSGTSNNQPQHF

D gene: NA
V gene: TRBV3-1
J gene: TRBJ2-5
clone size: NA
CDR3 DNA: TGTGCCAGCAGTCGTCTAGAAGAGACCCAGTACTTC
CDR3 protein: CASSRLEETQYF

D gene: NA
V gene: TRBV5-6
J gene: TRBJ2-5
clone size: NA
CDR3 DNA: TGTGCCAGCAGCCCCACTAGCTTAGAGACCCAGTACTTC
CDR3 protein: CASSPTSLETQYF

D gene: TRBD1
V gene: TRBV3-1
J gene: TRBJ1-1
clone size: NA
CDR3 DNA: TGTGCCAGCAGAACAGGGGGCGTCTTAACTGAAGCTTTCTTT
CDR3 protein: CASRTGGVLTEAFF

D gene: TRBD1
V gene: TRBV3-1
J gene: TRBJ2-5
clone size: NA
CDR3 DNA: TGTGCCAGCAGCCGGACAGGGGGTCCCCAAGAGACCCAGTACTTC
CDR3 protein: CASSRTGGPQETQYF

D gene: NA
V gene: TRBV20-1
J gene: TRBJ1-2
clone size: NA
CDR3 DNA: TGCAGTGCCAGGGGAGCTAACTATGGCTACACCTTC
CDR3 protein: CSARGANYGYTF

D gene: NA
V gene: TRBV29-1
J gene: TRBJ2-7
clone size: NA
CDR3 DNA: TGCAGCGTTGAAAGGAACCGGGGCGAGCAGTACTTC
CDR3 protein: CSVERNRGEQYF

D gene: NA
V gene: TRBV14
J gene: TRBJ2-3
clone size: NA
CDR3 DNA: TGTGCCAGCAGCCCACTGGGGATCACAGATACGCAGTATTTT
CDR3 protein: CASSPLGITDTQYF

D gene: NA
V gene: TRBV24-1
J gene: TRBJ2-1
clone size: NA
CDR3 DNA: TGTGCCACCAGTGAGTCGGGACCTGAGCAGTTCTTC
CDR3 protein: CATSESGPEQFF

D gene: NA
V gene: TRBV11-2
J gene: TRBJ2-3
clone size: NA
CDR3 DNA: TGTGCCAGCAGCTTCATCAGAGCGACAGATACGCAGTATTTT
CDR3 protein: CASSFIRATDTQYF

D gene: NA
V gene: TRBV20-1
J gene: TRBJ2-3
clone size: once
CDR3 DNA: TGCAGTGCAGGGCGGGGAGGCCCCTCGCAGTATTTT
CDR3 protein: CSAGRGGPSQYF

D gene: NA
V gene: TRBV18
J gene: TRBJ1-1
clone size: NA
CDR3 DNA: TGTGCCAGCTCACCACGGGAACAGACTGAAGCTTTCTTT
CDR3 protein: CASSPREQTEAFF

D gene: NA
V gene: TRBV11-3
J gene: TRBJ2-4
clone size: NA
CDR3 DNA: TGTGCCAGCAACGCAGGCGAGAGGGTGTTAGCCAAAAACATTCAGTACTTC
CDR3 protein: CASNAGERVLAKNIQYF

D gene: TRBD1
V gene: TRBV4-2
J gene: TRBJ1-5
clone size: NA
CDR3 DNA: TGTGCCAGCAGCCAATTGACAGGGGGCAGGGGCAATCAGCCCCAGCATTTT
CDR3 protein: CASSQLTGGRGNQPQHF

D gene: NA
V gene: TRBV30
J gene: TRBJ1-5
clone size: NA
CDR3 DNA: TGTGCCTGGAGTGCAGAGGGACATCAGCCCCAGCATTTT
CDR3 protein: CAWSAEGHQPQHF

D gene: NA
V gene: TRBV19
J gene: TRBJ1-2
clone size: NA
CDR3 DNA: TGTGCCAGTAGTAACGGACGGTATGCCGGCTACACCTTC
CDR3 protein: CASSNGRYAGYTF

D gene: NA
V gene: TRBV12-3/TRBV12-4
J gene: TRBJ2-3
clone size: NA
CDR3 DNA: TGTGCCAGCAGGAAGGGTGCAGATACGCAGTATTTT
CDR3 protein: CASRKGADTQYF

D gene: NA
V gene: TRBV30
J gene: TRBJ1-3
clone size: NA
CDR3 DNA: TGTGCCTGGAGTATTGGAACCAACACCATATATTTT
CDR3 protein: CAWSIGTNTIYF